The clone carrying this T cell receptor beta chain showed up just once. What it binds is unknown. This sample was taken from a study of identifying expanded T cells in peripheral blood. General study results and limits: Clone count variance between approximately 2-week samples rose with total template count. Over around two and four weeks, about 15 and 19 clones changed, versus around 1.1 between replicates.

Collection occurred without any documented infections or immune events in donors. The protocol was immunoSEQ multiplex PCR, while the TCRdb copy is restricted to in-frame clones and leaves out a portion. The sample yields 90,000 to 110,000 clones, around 90% seen once. The specimen sequenced was blood. This clonotype originated in a person aged 18 to 75 in good health.

The CDR3 loop reads CASGSRFRANVLTF. The CDR3, as DNA: TGTGCCTCCGGTTCGCGATTTCGGGCCAACGTCCTGACTTTC. This rearrangement joins TRBV7-2 to TRBJ2-6; no firm D call. The CDR3 totals 14 residues. V shed 11 bases and J shed 5 bases, with 16 bases lying between them. Germline V gene data show CDR1 as SGHTA and CDR2 as FQGNSA.